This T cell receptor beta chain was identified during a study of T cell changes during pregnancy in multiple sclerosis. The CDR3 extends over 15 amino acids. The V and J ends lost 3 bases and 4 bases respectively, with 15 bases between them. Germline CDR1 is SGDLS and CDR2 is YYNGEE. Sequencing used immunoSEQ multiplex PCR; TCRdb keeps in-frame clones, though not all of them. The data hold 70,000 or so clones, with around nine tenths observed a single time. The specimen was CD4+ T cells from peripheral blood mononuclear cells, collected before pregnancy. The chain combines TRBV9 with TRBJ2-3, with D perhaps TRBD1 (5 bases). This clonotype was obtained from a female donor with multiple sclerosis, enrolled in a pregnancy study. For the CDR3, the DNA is TGTGCCAGCAGCGAAAGTTTGGGGCCCGCAGATACGCAGTATTTT. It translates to CASSESLGPADTQYF.